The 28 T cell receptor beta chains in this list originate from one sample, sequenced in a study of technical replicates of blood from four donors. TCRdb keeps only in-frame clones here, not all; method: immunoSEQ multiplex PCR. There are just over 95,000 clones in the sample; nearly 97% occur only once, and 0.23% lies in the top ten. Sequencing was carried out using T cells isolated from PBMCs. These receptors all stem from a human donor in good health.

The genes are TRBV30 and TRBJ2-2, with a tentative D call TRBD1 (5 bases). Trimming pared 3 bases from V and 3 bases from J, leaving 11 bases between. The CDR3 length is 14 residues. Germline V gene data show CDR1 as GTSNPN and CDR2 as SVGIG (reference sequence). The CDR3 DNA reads TGTGCCTGGAGGCCCGGCAGGGACACCGGGGAGCTGTTTTTT. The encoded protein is CAWRPGRDTGELFF.

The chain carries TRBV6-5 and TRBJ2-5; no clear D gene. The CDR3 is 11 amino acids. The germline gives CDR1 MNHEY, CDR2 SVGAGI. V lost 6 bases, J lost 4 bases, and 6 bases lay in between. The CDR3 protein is CASSSRETQYF. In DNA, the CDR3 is TGTGCCAGCAGCTCTCGAGAGACCCAGTACTTC.

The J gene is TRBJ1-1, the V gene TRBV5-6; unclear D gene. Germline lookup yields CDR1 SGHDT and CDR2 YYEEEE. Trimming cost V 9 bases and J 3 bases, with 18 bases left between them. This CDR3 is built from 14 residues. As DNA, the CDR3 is TGTGCCAACCACGTAAGACTGGCCCACACTGAAGCTTTCTTT. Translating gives CANHVRLAHTEAFF.

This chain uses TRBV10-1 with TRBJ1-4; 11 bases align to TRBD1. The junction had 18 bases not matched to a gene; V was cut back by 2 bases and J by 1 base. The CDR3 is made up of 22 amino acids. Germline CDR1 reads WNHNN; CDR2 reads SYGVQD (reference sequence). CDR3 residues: CASSEEGRFAGTGGGTNEKLFF. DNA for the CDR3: TGCGCCAGCAGTGAGGAAGGTCGATTTGCGGGGACAGGGGGGGGAACTAATGAAAAACTGTTTTTT.

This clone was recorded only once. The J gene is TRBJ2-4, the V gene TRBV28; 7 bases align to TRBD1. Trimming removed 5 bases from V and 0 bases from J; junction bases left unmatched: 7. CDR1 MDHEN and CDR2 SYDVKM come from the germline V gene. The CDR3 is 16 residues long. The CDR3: CASSVTGELAKNIQYF. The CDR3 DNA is TGTGCCAGCAGTGTTACAGGGGAGCTAGCCAAAAACATTCAGTACTTC.

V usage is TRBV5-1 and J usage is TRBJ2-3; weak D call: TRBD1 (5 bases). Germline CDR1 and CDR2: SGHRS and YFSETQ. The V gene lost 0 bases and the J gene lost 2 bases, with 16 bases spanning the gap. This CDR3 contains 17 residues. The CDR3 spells CASSLAGRGRDTDTQYF. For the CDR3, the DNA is TGCGCCAGCAGCTTGGCGGGTAGGGGAAGGGACACAGATACGCAGTATTTT.

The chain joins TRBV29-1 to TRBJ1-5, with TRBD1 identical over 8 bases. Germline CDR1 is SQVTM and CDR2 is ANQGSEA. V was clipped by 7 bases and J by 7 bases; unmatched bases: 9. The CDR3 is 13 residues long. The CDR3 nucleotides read TGCAGCGGTTCAGGGGGCGCGGGACAGCCCCAGCATTTT. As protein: CSGSGGAGQPQHF.

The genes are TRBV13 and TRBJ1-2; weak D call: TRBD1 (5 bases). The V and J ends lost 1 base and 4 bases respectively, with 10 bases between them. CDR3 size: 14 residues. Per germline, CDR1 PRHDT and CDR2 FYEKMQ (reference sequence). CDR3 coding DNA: TGTGCCAGCAGCTTAGCTGGGGCAGGCTATGGCTACACCTTC. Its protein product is CASSLAGAGYGYTF.

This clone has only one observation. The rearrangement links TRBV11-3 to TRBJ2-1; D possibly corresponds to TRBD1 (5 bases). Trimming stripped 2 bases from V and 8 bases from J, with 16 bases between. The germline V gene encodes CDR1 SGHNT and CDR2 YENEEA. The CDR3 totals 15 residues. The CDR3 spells CASSLFAGPLDEQFF. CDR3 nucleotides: TGTGCCAGCAGCTTATTTGCAGGGCCCTTGGATGAGCAGTTCTTC. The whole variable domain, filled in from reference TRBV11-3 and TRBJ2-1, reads EAGVVQSPRYKIIEKKQPVAFWCNPISGHNTLYWYLQNLGQGPELLIRYENEEAVDDSQLPKDRFSAERLKGVDSTLKIQPAELGDSAVYLCASSLFAGPLDEQFFGPGTRLTVL.

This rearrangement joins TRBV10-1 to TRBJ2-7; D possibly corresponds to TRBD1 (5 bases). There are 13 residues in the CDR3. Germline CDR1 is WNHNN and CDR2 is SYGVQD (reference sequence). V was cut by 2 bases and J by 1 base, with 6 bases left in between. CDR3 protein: CASSETGSYEQYF. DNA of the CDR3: TGCGCCAGCAGTGAGACAGGATCCTACGAGCAGTACTTC.

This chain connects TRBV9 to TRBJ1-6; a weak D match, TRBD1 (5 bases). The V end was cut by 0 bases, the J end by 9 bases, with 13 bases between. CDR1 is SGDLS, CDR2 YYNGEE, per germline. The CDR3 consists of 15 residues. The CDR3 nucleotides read TGTGCCAGCAGCGTAGAGGGCAGGGTAGTTTCACCCCTCCACTTT. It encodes CASSVEGRVVSPLHF.

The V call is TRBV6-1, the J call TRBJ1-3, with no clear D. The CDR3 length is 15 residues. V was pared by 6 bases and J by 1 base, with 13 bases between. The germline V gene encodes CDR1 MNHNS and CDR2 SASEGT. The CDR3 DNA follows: TGTGCCAGCAGCGGACTCCGGCCTTCTGGAAACACCATATATTTT. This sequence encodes CASSGLRPSGNTIYF.

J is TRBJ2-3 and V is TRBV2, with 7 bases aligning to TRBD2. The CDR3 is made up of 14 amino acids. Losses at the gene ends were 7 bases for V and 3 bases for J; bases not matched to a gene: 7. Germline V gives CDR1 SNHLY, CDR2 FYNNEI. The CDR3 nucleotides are TGTGCCAGCACGCGGGAGAGGAGGACAGATACGCAGTATTTT. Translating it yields CASTRERRTDTQYF.

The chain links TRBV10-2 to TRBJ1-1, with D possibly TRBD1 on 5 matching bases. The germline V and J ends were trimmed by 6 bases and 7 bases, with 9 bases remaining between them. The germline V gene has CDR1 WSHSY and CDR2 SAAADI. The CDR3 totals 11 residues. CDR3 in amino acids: CASRQDSEAFF. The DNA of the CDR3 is TGCGCCAGCAGGCAAGACAGTGAAGCTTTCTTT.

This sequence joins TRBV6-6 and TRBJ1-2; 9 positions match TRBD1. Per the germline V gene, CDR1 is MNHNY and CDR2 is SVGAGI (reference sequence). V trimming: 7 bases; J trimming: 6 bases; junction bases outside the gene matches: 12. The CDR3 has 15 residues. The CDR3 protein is CASNTDRGSFDGYTF. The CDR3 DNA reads TGTGCCAGCAATACCGACAGGGGGTCGTTTGATGGCTACACCTTC.

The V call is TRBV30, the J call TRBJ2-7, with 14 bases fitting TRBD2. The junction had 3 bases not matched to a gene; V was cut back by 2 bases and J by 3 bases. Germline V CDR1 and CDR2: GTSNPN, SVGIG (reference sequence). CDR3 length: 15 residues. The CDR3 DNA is TGTGCCTGGAGTTCTGGACTAGCGGGGGGCTACGAGCAGTACTTC. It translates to CAWSSGLAGGYEQYF.

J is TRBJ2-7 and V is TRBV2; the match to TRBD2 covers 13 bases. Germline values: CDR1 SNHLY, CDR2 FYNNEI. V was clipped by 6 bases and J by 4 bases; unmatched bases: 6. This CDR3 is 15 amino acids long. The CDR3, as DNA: TGTGCCAGCAGGGGACTAGCGGGGAGGTATTACGAGCAGTACTTC. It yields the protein CASRGLAGRYYEQYF.

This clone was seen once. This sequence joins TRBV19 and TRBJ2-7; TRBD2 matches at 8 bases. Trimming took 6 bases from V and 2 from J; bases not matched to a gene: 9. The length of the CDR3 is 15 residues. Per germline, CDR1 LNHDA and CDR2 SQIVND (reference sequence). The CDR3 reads CASSLPGLGTYEQYF. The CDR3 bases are TGTGCCAGTAGCCTCCCGGGACTAGGGACCTACGAGCAGTACTTC. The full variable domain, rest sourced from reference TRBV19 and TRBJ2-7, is DGGITQSPKYLFRKEGQNVTLSCEQNLNHDAMYWYRQDPGQGLRLIYYSQIVNDFQKGDIAEGYSVSREKKESFPLTVTSAQKNPTAFYLCASSLPGLGTYEQYFGPGTRLTVT.

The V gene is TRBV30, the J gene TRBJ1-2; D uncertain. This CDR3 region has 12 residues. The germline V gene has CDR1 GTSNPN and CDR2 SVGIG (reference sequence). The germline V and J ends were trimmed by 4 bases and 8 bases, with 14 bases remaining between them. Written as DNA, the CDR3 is TGTGCCTGGACCCTCTTGTGGGAGGGCTACACCTTC. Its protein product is CAWTLLWEGYTF.

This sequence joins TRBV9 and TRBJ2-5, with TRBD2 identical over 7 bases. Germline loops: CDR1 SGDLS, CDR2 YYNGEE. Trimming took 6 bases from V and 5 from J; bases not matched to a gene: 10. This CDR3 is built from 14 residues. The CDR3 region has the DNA TGTGCCAGCACCCTCGGGGGGAGTGAGGAGACCCAGTACTTC. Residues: CASTLGGSEETQYF.

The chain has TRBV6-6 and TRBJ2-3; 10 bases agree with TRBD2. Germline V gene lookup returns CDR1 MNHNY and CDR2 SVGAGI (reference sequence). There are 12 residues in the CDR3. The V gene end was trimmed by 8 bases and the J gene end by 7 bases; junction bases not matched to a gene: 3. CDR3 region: CASASGRHTQYF. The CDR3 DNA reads TGTGCCAGCGCTAGCGGGAGACATACGCAGTATTTT.

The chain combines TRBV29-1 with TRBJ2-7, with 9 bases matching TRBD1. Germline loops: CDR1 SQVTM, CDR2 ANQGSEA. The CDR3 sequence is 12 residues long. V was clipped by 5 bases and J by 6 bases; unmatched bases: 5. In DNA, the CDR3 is TGCAGCGTTAACAGGGGGCCGGGCGAGCAGTACTTC. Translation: CSVNRGPGEQYF.

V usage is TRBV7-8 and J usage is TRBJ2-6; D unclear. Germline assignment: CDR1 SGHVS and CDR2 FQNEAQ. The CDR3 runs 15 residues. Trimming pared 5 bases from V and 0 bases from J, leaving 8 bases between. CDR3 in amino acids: CASSPRVSGANVLTF. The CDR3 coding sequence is TGTGCCAGCAGCCCGAGAGTCTCTGGGGCCAACGTCCTGACTTTC. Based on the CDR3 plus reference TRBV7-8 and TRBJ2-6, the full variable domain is GAGVSQSPRYKVAKRGQDVALRCDPISGHVSLFWYQQALGQGPEFLTYFQNEAQLDKSGLPSDRFFAERPEGSVSTLKIQRTQQEDSAVYLCASSPRVSGANVLTFGAGSRLTVL.

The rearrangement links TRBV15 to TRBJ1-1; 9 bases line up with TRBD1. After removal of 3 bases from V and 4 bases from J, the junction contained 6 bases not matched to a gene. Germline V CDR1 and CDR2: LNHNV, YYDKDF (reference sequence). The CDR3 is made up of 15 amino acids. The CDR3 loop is CATSRTTGGPTEAFF. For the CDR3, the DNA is TGTGCCACCAGCAGGACGACAGGGGGACCCACTGAAGCTTTCTTT.

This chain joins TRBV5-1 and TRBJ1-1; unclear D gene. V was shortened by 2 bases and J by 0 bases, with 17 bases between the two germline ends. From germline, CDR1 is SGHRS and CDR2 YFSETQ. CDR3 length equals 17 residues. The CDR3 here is CASSFATSEPMNTEAFF. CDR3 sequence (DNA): TGCGCCAGCAGCTTCGCCACCAGCGAACCCATGAACACTGAAGCTTTCTTT.

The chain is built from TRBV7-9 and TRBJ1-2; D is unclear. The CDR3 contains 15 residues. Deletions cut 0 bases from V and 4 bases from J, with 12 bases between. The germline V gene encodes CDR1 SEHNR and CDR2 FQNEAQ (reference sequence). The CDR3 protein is CASSLADAGSYGYTF. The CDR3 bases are TGTGCCAGCAGCTTAGCGGACGCGGGGAGCTATGGCTACACCTTC.

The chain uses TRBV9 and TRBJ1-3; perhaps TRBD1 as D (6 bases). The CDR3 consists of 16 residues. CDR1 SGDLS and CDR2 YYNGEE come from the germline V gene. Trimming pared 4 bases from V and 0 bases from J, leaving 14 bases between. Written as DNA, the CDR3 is TGTGCCAGCAGCCCCGGGGGGCTTGACTCTGGAAACACCATATATTTT. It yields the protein CASSPGGLDSGNTIYF.

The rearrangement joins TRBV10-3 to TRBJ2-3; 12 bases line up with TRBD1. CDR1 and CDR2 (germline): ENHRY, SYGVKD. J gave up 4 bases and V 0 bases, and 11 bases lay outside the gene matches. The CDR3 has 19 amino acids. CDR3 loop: CAISESSGTGGRGADTQYF. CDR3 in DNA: TGTGCCATCAGTGAGTCCTCCGGGACAGGGGGCCGTGGAGCAGATACGCAGTATTTT.